This T cell receptor (beta chain) was captured by sequencing in a study of regulatory T cells in long-lasting Graves disease. Study-wide results and limits: Persistent disease favored TRBV28, TRBJ1-2 and TRBJ2-5.

V lost 0 bases to trimming and J lost 9 bases; unmatched junction nucleotides: 5. Germline values: CDR1 KGHSH, CDR2 LQKENI. The CDR3 covers 14 residues. This clonotype was picked up a small number of times. What it binds is unknown. TCR beta libraries were built with iRepertoire HTBI primers and Arm-PCR of CDR3 regions. TCRdb fed the multiplex PCR reads into MiXCR, producing one record per CDR3 protein. Of roughly 530,000 distinct CDR3 sequences detected, around 15% appear once; the ten largest clones hold around 25%. Time point defined: newly diagnosed GD, antithyroid drugs for less than 3 months. Scientists built the TCR library using RNA that was extracted from PBMCs. This sample also belongs to another study, concerning T cells in Graves' hyperthyroidism and ophthalmopathy. From that study: The TCR CDR3 was amplified in a first-round RT-PCR using the HTBI primer set.

This TCR was recovered from a woman aged 40 to 65 with Graves disease. The J gene is TRBJ2-1, the V gene TRBV18; the match to TRBD2 covers 7 bases. Sequenced material: peripheral blood mononuclear cells (PBMCs), taken at new diagnosis, from a patient treated with antithyroid drugs. The CDR3 loop is CASSPPAGGGEQFF. CDR3 sequence (DNA): TGTGCCAGCTCACCACCAGCCGGCGGGGGTGAGCAGTTCTTC.